This TCR beta chain stems from a study of somatic mutations in cytotoxic T cells in rheumatoid arthritis. Overall study context: Blood (about 31 ml EDTA) from each patient was taken right after diagnosis, before any treatment.

Data came from immunoSEQ multiplex PCR; TCRdb stores just in-frame clones and leaves some out. The sample has 20,000 to 25,000 clones; roughly 80% are singletons. The CDR3 extends over 11 amino acids. The germline CDR1 and CDR2 sequences are ENHRY and SYGVKD. The V end lost 2 bases, the J end lost 8 bases, and 4 bases lay between the germline ends. This sequence joins TRBV10-3 and TRBJ2-1, with D hard to call. This TCR derives from an adult with rheumatoid arthritis. The material sequenced was CD8+ T cells sorted from blood. CDR3 region: CAISEVHEQFF. The CDR3 coding sequence is TGTGCCATCAGTGAGGTCCATGAGCAGTTCTTC.